The 24 T cell receptor beta chains presented below share a single source sample, sequenced in a study of cytomegalovirus exposure and HLA in healthy donors. Use of 60 Vbeta and 13 Jbeta primers characterized the PCR. The data were produced by immunoSEQ multiplex PCR, yet TCRdb's version contains in-frame clones alone and is incomplete. The table includes 100,000 to 150,000 clones, 77% detected once. The sequencing sample was made of PBMCs. The receptors come from a human donor in good health.

This clone was detected only a few times. This chain joins TRBV5-1 and TRBJ1-1; 7 nucleotides match TRBD1. Germline values: CDR1 SGHRS, CDR2 YFSETQ. The CDR3 covers 16 residues. V lost 0 bases to trimming and J lost 0 bases; unmatched junction nucleotides: 5. CDR3 loop: CASSLGQGKMNTEAFF. CDR3 sequence (DNA): TGCGCCAGCAGCTTGGGACAGGGAAAAATGAACACTGAAGCTTTCTTT.

This rearrangement joins TRBV2 to TRBJ1-1; D is possibly TRBD1 (6 bases). The CDR3 runs 13 residues. V lost 3 bases and J 1 base, leaving 6 bases between the germline ends. Germline V gene data show CDR1 as SNHLY and CDR2 as FYNNEI. The chain's CDR3 is CASSEGANTEAFF. In DNA, the CDR3 is TGTGCCAGCAGTGAGGGGGCGAACACTGAAGCTTTCTTT. The entire variable domain, with the rest obtained from reference TRBV2 and TRBJ1-1, is as follows: EPEVTQTPSHQVTQMGQEVILRCVPISNHLYFYWYRQILGQKVEFLVSFYNNEISEKSEIFDDQFSVERPDGSNFTLKIRSTKLEDSAMYFCASSEGANTEAFFGQGTRLTVV.

This chain joins TRBV30 and TRBJ1-2; D is possibly TRBD1 (6 bases). With 3 bases removed from V and 4 bases from J, the gap between germline ends came to 18 bases. The V gene's germline CDR1 is GTSNPN and CDR2 SVGIG (reference sequence). The CDR3 loop spans 15 amino acids. The CDR3 nucleotides read TGTGCCTGGAGGCATCCAGGGGTATCCGTCTATGGCTACACCTTC. It codes for CAWRHPGVSVYGYTF.

This chain uses TRBV6-5 with TRBJ2-7, with D possibly being TRBD2 (5 bases). This CDR3 is 15 amino acids long. The V end was cut by 5 bases, the J end by 4 bases, with 18 bases between. Per the germline V gene, CDR1 is MNHEY and CDR2 is SVGAGI. The CDR3 nucleotides read TGTGCCAGCAGTACGGGGTCGACTCTTCCGTACGAGCAGTACTTC. The encoded protein is CASSTGSTLPYEQYF.

The gene calls are TRBV27 and TRBJ1-1; 7 bases map to TRBD1. CDR1 and CDR2 (germline): MNHEY, SMNVEV (reference sequence). The trim removed 5 bases at V and 0 bases at J, leaving 3 bases unmatched. The CDR3 is made up of 14 amino acids. In nucleotides, the CDR3 is TGTGCCAGCAGTCCCGACAGGGTGAACACTGAAGCTTTCTTT. Encoded protein: CASSPDRVNTEAFF.

The chain combines TRBV2 with TRBJ2-1, with 7 bases aligning to TRBD2. The germline gives CDR1 SNHLY, CDR2 FYNNEI. The V segment lost 6 bases and the J segment 0 bases; nucleotides outside the gene matches: 5. This CDR3 contains 15 residues. The CDR3 DNA sequence: TGTGCCAGCAGGGGGCGGGAGATCTCCTACAATGAGCAGTTCTTC. Its protein product is CASRGREISYNEQFF.

This clone appeared once. The chain joins TRBV13 to TRBJ2-7; 12 nucleotides match TRBD1. The CDR3 totals 16 residues. V trimming: 6 bases; J trimming: 3 bases; junction bases outside the gene matches: 9. Germline loops: CDR1 PRHDT, CDR2 FYEKMQ (reference sequence). The CDR3 sequence is CASSSGTGGGHYEQYF. CDR3 coding DNA: TGTGCCAGCAGTTCCGGGACAGGGGGCGGCCACTACGAGCAGTACTTC.

The chain has TRBV27 and TRBJ2-4, with 8 bases fitting TRBD1. This CDR3 is 15 amino acids long. In germline, CDR1 is MNHEY, CDR2 SMNVEV (reference sequence). Trimming at V came to 5 bases and at J to 8 bases, leaving 11 bases not matched to a gene. CDR3 sequence reads: CASSKKKPGQDIQYF. The CDR3 region has the DNA TGTGCCAGCAGTAAGAAAAAGCCGGGACAGGACATTCAGTACTTC.

The gene calls are TRBV10-1 and TRBJ1-1, with unresolved D. V lost 6 bases, J lost 1 base, and 9 bases lay in between. The germline V gene has CDR1 WNHNN and CDR2 SYGVQD (reference sequence). The CDR3 loop spans 13 amino acids. The CDR3 DNA sequence: TGCGCCAGCAGACCCGACAAGAACACTGAAGCTTTCTTT. It specifies CASRPDKNTEAFF.

This clone was seen a few times. V usage is TRBV30 and J usage is TRBJ2-7; 8 nucleotides line up with TRBD2. This CDR3 comprises 13 residues. Trimming at V came to 5 bases and at J to 3 bases, leaving 6 bases not matched to a gene. Germline V gives CDR1 GTSNPN, CDR2 SVGIG (reference sequence). The CDR3 loop is CAWSRGASYEQYF. CDR3 DNA sequence: TGTGCCTGGTCGCGGGGGGCAAGCTACGAGCAGTACTTC.

V gene TRBV19 combines with J gene TRBJ2-1, with a possible D match to TRBD1 (5 bases). This CDR3 region has 13 residues. The V gene lost 10 bases and the J gene lost 8 bases, with 18 bases spanning the gap. The germline V gene has CDR1 LNHDA and CDR2 SQIVND (reference sequence). CDR3 loop: CATRDPGVDEQFF. CDR3 bases: TGTGCCACCAGGGATCCTGGTGTCGATGAGCAGTTCTTC.

V and J are TRBV9 and TRBJ2-1; 12 bases map to TRBD2. The CDR3 is 16 amino acids. Germline values: CDR1 SGDLS, CDR2 YYNGEE. J lost 2 bases, V lost 0 bases, and 0 bases had no gene match. DNA for the CDR3: TGTGCCAGCAGCGTAGGGACTAGCGGGACCTACAATGAGCAGTTCTTC. Translation: CASSVGTSGTYNEQFF. The full variable domain, in which reference TRBV9 and TRBJ2-1 provide the parts outside the CDR3, is DSGVTQTPKHLITATGQRVTLRCSPRSGDLSVYWYQQSLDQGLQFLIQYYNGEERAKGNILERFSAQQFPDLHSELNLSSLELGDSALYFCASSVGTSGTYNEQFFGPGTRLTVL.

The V call is TRBV19, the J call TRBJ2-1; the D is unclear. The CDR3 is 14 amino acids. V lost 0 bases to trimming and J lost 6 bases, with 9 bases between them. Germline CDR1 is LNHDA and CDR2 is SQIVND (reference sequence). DNA for the CDR3: TGTGCCAGTAGTATAGACAGGATCGGCAATGAGCAGTTCTTC. Translated, it gives CASSIDRIGNEQFF.

This sequence joins TRBV29-1 and TRBJ2-3; possibly TRBD2 for D (6 bases). Per germline, CDR1 SQVTM and CDR2 ANQGSEA. V lost 3 bases and J lost 11, with 12 bases in between. The CDR3 totals 11 residues. The CDR3 nucleotides read TGCAGCGTTGAGGGGGACTTGGGGCAGTATTTT. Translation gives CSVEGDLGQYF.

This clone was picked up a small number of times. The rearrangement links TRBV14 to TRBJ2-2; 9 bases match TRBD2. There are 16 residues in the CDR3. The trim removed 3 bases at V and 6 bases at J, leaving 8 bases unmatched. The germline gives CDR1 SGHDN, CDR2 FVKESK. The CDR3 bases are TGTGCCAGCAGCCAGGTAGCGGGAGCTATCGCCGGGGAGCTGTTTTTT. It encodes CASSQVAGAIAGELFF.

The chain is built from TRBV11-2 and TRBJ2-5, with D perhaps matching TRBD1 (5 bases). The CDR3 has 16 residues. Germline assignment: CDR1 SGHAT and CDR2 FQNNGV. V lost 0 bases, J lost 3 bases, and 14 bases lay in between. The CDR3 region has the DNA TGTGCCAGCAGCTTAGATGGGGCCCTCATGAAAGAGACCCAGTACTTC. As protein: CASSLDGALMKETQYF.

This chain uses TRBV15 with TRBJ2-1; 7 nucleotides line up with TRBD1. V dropped 8 bases and J dropped 5; count of bases not matched to a gene: 9. CDR3 length: 14 amino acids. Germline V CDR1 and CDR2: LNHNV, YYDKDF (reference sequence). The CDR3 sequence: CATRDSDFNNEQFF. DNA for the CDR3: TGTGCCACCCGGGACAGCGATTTTAACAATGAGCAGTTCTTC.

This sequence joins TRBV19 and TRBJ2-1; TRBD2 matches 10 bases. Germline V gene lookup returns CDR1 LNHDA and CDR2 SQIVND (reference sequence). Germline trimming cut 4 bases from V and 0 bases from J; bases unmatched to any gene: 12. CDR3 length: 19 amino acids. The CDR3 DNA follows: TGTGCCAGTAGTAGATCTAGCGGGAGCCACTCAAGCTCCTACAATGAGCAGTTCTTC. Translated: CASSRSSGSHSSSYNEQFF.

The V call is TRBV11-3, the J call TRBJ2-7; 8 nucleotides line up with TRBD1. Germline V gene data show CDR1 as SGHNT and CDR2 as YENEEA. CDR3 length equals 16 residues. J lost 5 bases, V lost 1 base, and 10 bases had no gene match. The CDR3 is CASSLVLRTGINEQYF. The CDR3 DNA follows: TGTGCCAGCAGCTTAGTTCTCCGGACAGGGATAAACGAGCAGTACTTC.

Notes on this clone: The final CDR3 position lacks the conserved phenylalanine or tryptophan, pointing to a likely read error. The chain links TRBV19 to TRBJ1-2; TRBD1 matches at 10 bases. V lost 4 bases to trimming and J lost 6 bases; unmatched junction nucleotides: 5. This CDR3 comprises 14 residues. CDR1 LNHDA and CDR2 SQIVND come from the germline V gene (reference sequence). CDR3 sequence: CASSRDRGLDGYTL. DNA for the CDR3: TGTGCCAGTAGTAGGGACAGGGGACTAGATGGCTACACCCTC.

The J gene is TRBJ2-2, the V gene TRBV18, with a weak D call TRBD1 (5 bases). The germline gives CDR1 KGHSH, CDR2 LQKENI. The CDR3 length is 15 residues. V lost 5 bases, J lost 4 bases, and 14 bases lay in between. The chain's CDR3 is CASSSTEIGTGELFF. CDR3 in DNA: TGTGCCAGCTCATCGACAGAAATCGGCACCGGGGAGCTGTTTTTT. The variable domain in full, with the rest retrieved from reference TRBV18 and TRBJ2-2, is NAGVMQNPRHLVRRRGQEARLRCSPMKGHSHVYWYRQLPEEGLKFMVYLQKENIIDESGMPKERFSAEFPKEGPSILRIQQVVRGDSAAYFCASSSTEIGTGELFFGEGSRLTVL.

V usage is TRBV2 and J usage is TRBJ2-7; TRBD2 aligns across 14 bases. The ends lost 5 bases at V and 7 bases at J; junction bases unmatched: 10. This CDR3 has 16 residues. The germline V gene has CDR1 SNHLY and CDR2 FYNNEI. The CDR3 nucleotides read TGTGCCAGCAGTACCCGACTAGCGGGAGGGCCTGAAGAGCAGTACTTC. As protein: CASSTRLAGGPEEQYF.

This clone was seen only a few times. J is TRBJ1-1 and V is TRBV29-1; 10 positions match TRBD1. J was trimmed by 8 bases and V by 6 bases; bases with no gene match: 9. CDR1 SQVTM and CDR2 ANQGSEA come from the germline V gene. The CDR3 is 13 residues long. The CDR3 bases are TGCAGCGTCGACAGGGGGCCCTCGGGCGAAGCTTTCTTT. This translates into CSVDRGPSGEAFF.

The chain recombines TRBV4-1 with TRBJ2-7, with no clear D. V was clipped by 0 bases and J by 2 bases, with 5 bases between them. The CDR3 is made up of 13 amino acids. From germline, CDR1 is MGHRA and CDR2 YSYEKL. Here the CDR3 reads CASSQDPTYEQYF. For the CDR3, the DNA is TGCGCCAGCAGCCAAGATCCCACCTACGAGCAGTACTTC.